This T cell receptor beta chain was identified in a study of CXCR3-negative and CXCR3-positive naive CD8 T cells. Study overall: The study obtained approximately 130 million TRB reads, about 1.5 +/- 0.3 million per library. Overall study results and limits: CXCR3 levels fell partly with cryopreservation; most assays relied on fresh PBMCs. Naive cells that were CXCR3-negative or CXCR3-positive used TRBV-TRBJ genes alike, while memory cells diverged. In both naive subsets diversity was comparably high, whereas memory CD8+ cells showed much lower diversity.

The CDR3 runs to 15 residues. The germline V gene encodes CDR1 LGHNT and CDR2 FRNRAP. Comment on this clonotype: Its antigen is not known.

Each TRB cDNA library was prepared by 5' RACE (with UMI labels). TCRdb re-called the 5' RACE reads and shows each CDR3 protein once, DNA omitted. The ten most abundant clones cover over 1.5% of a sample with 70,000 to 100,000 distinct CDR3 sequences. This sequence originates from a human donor in good health. Some clones in this sample may be carry-over from other donors' samples. The specimen was naive CXCR3- CD8+ T cells from blood. Subset defined: CD45RO-CCR7+CD27+CD95- naive CD8+ T cells lacking CXCR3 (TNR3-). This chain connects TRBV12-5 to TRBJ2-3; the TRBD1 assignment by TCRdb is unverifiable without DNA. The CDR3: CATGGDRSSPDTQYF.